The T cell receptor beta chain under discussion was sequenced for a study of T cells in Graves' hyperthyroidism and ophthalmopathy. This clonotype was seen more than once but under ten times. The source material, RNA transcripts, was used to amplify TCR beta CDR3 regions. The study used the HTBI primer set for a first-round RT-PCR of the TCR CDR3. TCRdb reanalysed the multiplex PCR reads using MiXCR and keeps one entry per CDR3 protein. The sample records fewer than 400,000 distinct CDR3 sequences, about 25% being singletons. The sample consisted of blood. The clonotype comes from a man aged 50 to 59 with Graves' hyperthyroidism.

The CDR3 spells CATSDPTGGGGNIQYF. Written as DNA, the CDR3 is TGTGCCACCAGTGATCCTACAGGGGGCGGAGGAAACATTCAGTACTTC. The rearrangement links TRBV24-1 to TRBJ2-4; TRBD1 matches at 9 bases. Germline CDR1 and CDR2: KGHDR and SFDVKD. The CDR3 extends over 16 amino acids. The V segment lost 3 bases and the J segment 6 bases; nucleotides outside the gene matches: 8.